The clone carrying this TCR beta chain was counted a few times. Its antigen is unknown. These data come from a study of beta chain features in type 1 diabetes. Study-level background: Age and gender were similar between patients and healthy donors, as were cell yields. Regarding the study as a whole: Researchers could not determine here whether HLA type influences TCRB rearrangement.

Investigators reverse transcribed all isolated RNA, so they sequenced expressed TCRB transcripts. Profiling relied on immunoSEQ multiplex PCR, and the TCRdb table lists in-frame clones only, not all of them. The sample contains under 250,000 clones, 25% to 30% of which appear only once. The germline V gene encodes CDR1 MGHRA and CDR2 YSYEKL. Germline trimming cut 1 base from V and 6 bases from J; bases unmatched to any gene: 11. This CDR3 has 17 amino acids. The authors took one heparinised blood draw, averaging about 120 mL, from each donor. V and J are TRBV4-1 and TRBJ2-3; 9 nucleotides line up with TRBD2. The sequencing sample was made of central memory CD4+ T cells from blood. This TCR was sampled from a man aged 25-45 years in good health. The CDR3 sequence is CASSQAAGAGGPDTQYF. CDR3 nucleotides: TGCGCCAGCAGCCAAGCGGCTGGGGCGGGAGGGCCGGATACGCAGTATTTT.